These 10 T cell receptor beta chains originate from one sample sequenced in a study of blood T cell repertoires in COVID-19. Clones were read by immunoSEQ multiplex PCR, and TCRdb kept only the in-frame ones, dropping some. The sample consists of around 140,000 clones, 85% to 90% of them appearing once. Sequencing was done on a sample of peripheral blood. These receptors were obtained from a man aged 18 to 29 with COVID-19, enrolled during active disease.

The chain has TRBV18 and TRBJ2-1, with TRBD1 matching 8 bases. The J segment lost 7 bases and the V segment lost 1 base, leaving 6 bases of the junction unmatched. Looked up from germline, CDR1 is KGHSH and CDR2 is LQKENI. The length of the CDR3 is 15 residues. The CDR3 loop is CASSPRRGHWNEQFF. For the CDR3, the DNA is TGTGCCAGCTCACCACGCAGGGGGCATTGGAATGAGCAGTTCTTC.

In this sample, this clone turned up once. The chain carries TRBV6-5 and TRBJ1-2; D possibly corresponds to TRBD1 (6 bases). V was clipped by 5 bases and J by 4 bases, with 14 bases between them. Germline V lookup: CDR1 MNHEY, CDR2 SVGAGI. The CDR3 has 14 amino acids. The CDR3 bases are TGTGCCAGCAGTACAGATGGACAGAGCTATGGCTACACCTTC. Its translation is CASSTDGQSYGYTF.

The chain joins TRBV28 to TRBJ1-2, with TRBD1 matching 12 bases. Germline V lookup: CDR1 MDHEN, CDR2 SYDVKM. J was trimmed by 3 bases and V by 6 bases; bases with no gene match: 8. This CDR3 is built from 16 residues. As DNA, the CDR3 is TGTGCCAGCAGCGCTTGGGGACAGGGGGCATACTATGGCTACACCTTC. It specifies CASSAWGQGAYYGYTF.

This clone was seen only once. The gene calls are TRBV5-4 and TRBJ2-7; 8 bases are shared with TRBD1. Germline values: CDR1 SGHNT, CDR2 YYREEE (reference sequence). Unmatched junction bases numbered 8, after V lost 0 bases and J lost 0 bases. The CDR3 loop spans 17 amino acids. The CDR3 protein is CASSLAIGDRTSYEQYF. The CDR3 nucleotides are TGTGCCAGCAGCTTGGCGATAGGGGACAGGACCTCCTACGAGCAGTACTTC.

The chain carries TRBV7-8 and TRBJ2-1, with unresolved D. V lost 3 bases to trimming and J lost 0 bases, with 6 bases between them. Germline V gives CDR1 SGHVS, CDR2 FQNEAQ. The CDR3 runs to 14 residues. The DNA for the CDR3 is TGTGCCAGCAGCTTCCGTCGCTCCTACAATGAGCAGTTCTTC. It yields the protein CASSFRRSYNEQFF.

This sequence joins TRBV24-1 and TRBJ2-2; 7 nucleotides align to TRBD1. Trimming at V came to 8 bases and at J to 4 bases, leaving 3 bases not matched to a gene. The CDR3 spans 13 residues. Germline CDR1 is KGHDR and CDR2 is SFDVKD. The DNA of the CDR3 is TGTGCCACCAAGGGGGCGGGCACCGGGGAGCTGTTTTTT. Residues: CATKGAGTGELFF.

This sequence joins TRBV11-2 and TRBJ1-6; a possible D gene is TRBD1 (6 bases). The CDR3 is 14 residues long. Germline loops: CDR1 SGHAT, CDR2 FQNNGV. Trimming cost V 6 bases and J 12 bases, with 18 bases left between them. The CDR3 sequence is CASRSNQGLVPLHF. The CDR3 coding sequence is TGTGCCAGCAGGTCAAATCAGGGGTTAGTACCCCTCCACTTT.

This rearrangement joins TRBV6-6 to TRBJ2-7, with 9 bases that match TRBD1. CDR1 is MNHNY and CDR2 is SVGAGI in the germline V gene (reference sequence). Losses at the gene ends were 10 bases for V and 6 bases for J; bases not matched to a gene: 13. This CDR3 region has 14 residues. The CDR3 nucleotides are TGTGCCACCCTATCAGGGACAGGGATAGGCGAGCAGTACTTC. It specifies CATLSGTGIGEQYF.

The chain combines TRBV6-5 with TRBJ2-7, with 10 positions matching TRBD1. In germline, CDR1 is MNHEY, CDR2 SVGAGI. Trimming removed 5 bases from V and 5 bases from J; junction bases left unmatched: 6. This CDR3 contains 14 residues. The CDR3 nucleotides read TGTGCCAGCAGTCGAGGGGACAGGGGACACGAGCAGTACTTC. This sequence encodes CASSRGDRGHEQYF.

The V gene is TRBV18, the J gene TRBJ1-2, with 7 bases aligning to TRBD1. V gave up 0 bases and J gave up 5 bases; unmatched junction bases: 12. Germline loops: CDR1 KGHSH, CDR2 LQKENI. This CDR3 is built from 17 residues. CDR3 region: CASSPPGQEAQVYGYTF. CDR3 nucleotides: TGTGCCAGCTCACCACCCGGACAGGAGGCTCAAGTGTATGGCTACACCTTC.